This is a list of T cell receptor beta chains from one sample in a study of T cell repertoires in cytomegalovirus infection. TCRdb re-derived calls from the reads in MiXCR, one entry per CDR3 protein. The profile shows 480,000 or so distinct CDR3 sequences, over 9% of them singletons. The sample was PBMCs. Receptors originate from a human donor in good health (CMV status not recorded). Some clones in this sample may be carry-over from other donors' samples. Both conserved end residues are part of each CDR3. Fields, in order: CDR3 length, J gene, V gene, clone size, D gene, CDR3 protein, CDR3 DNA. D genes are given only for firm matches. Size is omitted from some rows. Given values are once, few, many or a class for expanded clones.

CDR3 length: 13; J gene: TRBJ1-1; V gene: TRBV3-1; clone size: -; D gene: -; CDR3 protein: CASSRMDPKYAFF; CDR3 DNA: TGTGCCAGCAGCCGGATGGATCCGAAGTACGCTTTCTTT
CDR3 length: 16; J gene: TRBJ2-1; V gene: TRBV7-3; clone size: many; D gene: -; CDR3 protein: CASSLRAALSYNEQFF; CDR3 DNA: TGTGCCAGCAGCTTAAGGGCGGCCCTTTCCTACAATGAGCAGTTCTTC
CDR3 length: 14; J gene: TRBJ1-1; V gene: TRBV6-1; clone size: many; D gene: -; CDR3 protein: CASSEDPGAPPAFF; CDR3 DNA: TGTGCCAGCAGTGAAGACCCAGGGGCCCCACCCGCTTTCTTT
CDR3 length: 14; J gene: TRBJ2-4; V gene: TRBV12-3/TRBV12-4; clone size: many; D gene: -; CDR3 protein: CASSHRDTENIQYF; CDR3 DNA: TGTGCCAGCAGCCACCGGGACACAGAAAACATTCAGTACTTC
CDR3 length: 15; J gene: TRBJ2-7; V gene: TRBV7-9; clone size: many; D gene: -; CDR3 protein: CASSSVRDIGDEQYF; CDR3 DNA: TGTGCCAGCAGCTCGGTCCGGGACATAGGAGACGAGCAGTACTTC
CDR3 length: 15; J gene: TRBJ2-3; V gene: TRBV7-9; clone size: many; D gene: -; CDR3 protein: CASSRLGPGPDTQYF; CDR3 DNA: TGTGCCAGCAGCCGTCTAGGGCCAGGGCCAGATACGCAGTATTTT
CDR3 length: 15; J gene: TRBJ2-1; V gene: TRBV13; clone size: few; D gene: TRBD2; CDR3 protein: CASSQFEGLAGEQFF; CDR3 DNA: TGTGCCAGCAGCCAATTCGAGGGACTAGCCGGCGAGCAGTTCTTC
CDR3 length: 15; J gene: TRBJ2-3; V gene: TRBV5-1; clone size: many; D gene: -; CDR3 protein: CASSLEAQNPDTQYF; CDR3 DNA: TGCGCCAGCAGCTTGGAGGCCCAGAACCCAGATACGCAGTATTTT
CDR3 length: 15; J gene: TRBJ2-5; V gene: TRBV7-3; clone size: many; D gene: TRBD2; CDR3 protein: CASSLSPAGQETQYF; CDR3 DNA: TGTGCCAGCAGCTTATCACCAGCGGGGCAAGAGACCCAGTACTTC
CDR3 length: 11; J gene: TRBJ1-1; V gene: TRBV29-1; clone size: few; D gene: -; CDR3 protein: CSVVQVTEAFF; CDR3 DNA: TGCAGCGTTGTACAGGTGACTGAAGCTTTCTTT
CDR3 length: 13; J gene: TRBJ1-1; V gene: TRBV4-1; clone size: many; D gene: -; CDR3 protein: CASSQERGYEAFF; CDR3 DNA: TGCGCCAGCAGCCAAGAGCGGGGATACGAAGCTTTCTTT
CDR3 length: 17; J gene: TRBJ1-5; V gene: TRBV4-1; clone size: many; D gene: TRBD1; CDR3 protein: CASSQDLGTGGNQPQHF; CDR3 DNA: TGCGCCAGCAGCCAAGACCTAGGGACAGGGGGAAATCAGCCCCAGCATTTT
CDR3 length: 12; J gene: TRBJ1-1; V gene: TRBV2; clone size: many; D gene: -; CDR3 protein: CAIRGQNTEAFF; CDR3 DNA: TGTGCCATCCGGGGACAAAACACTGAAGCTTTCTTT
CDR3 length: 13; J gene: TRBJ2-7; V gene: TRBV15; clone size: few; D gene: -; CDR3 protein: CATRRNGFYEQYF; CDR3 DNA: TGTGCCACCAGGCGGAACGGGTTTTACGAGCAGTACTTC
CDR3 length: 15; J gene: TRBJ2-5; V gene: TRBV2; clone size: many; D gene: TRBD1; CDR3 protein: CASSDWTGRQETQYF; CDR3 DNA: TGTGCCAGCAGTGACTGGACAGGGAGGCAAGAGACCCAGTACTTC
CDR3 length: 14; J gene: TRBJ2-7; V gene: TRBV14; clone size: -; D gene: -; CDR3 protein: CASSQRERTYEQYF; CDR3 DNA: TGTGCCAGCAGCCAAAGGGAGAGGACCTACGAGCAGTACTTC
CDR3 length: 15; J gene: TRBJ2-3; V gene: TRBV29-1; clone size: few; D gene: TRBD2; CDR3 protein: CSVEDRGGGTDTQYF; CDR3 DNA: TGCAGCGTTGAAGATCGGGGGGGGGGGACAGATACGCAGTATTTT
CDR3 length: 18; J gene: TRBJ2-2; V gene: TRBV2; clone size: -; D gene: TRBD1; CDR3 protein: CASSSRSARGPVTGELFF; CDR3 DNA: TGTGCCAGCAGTTCACGCTCCGCCAGGGGGCCGGTTACCGGGGAGCTGTTTTTT
CDR3 length: 17; J gene: TRBJ2-1; V gene: TRBV4-2; clone size: many; D gene: -; CDR3 protein: CASSQDEGLGSYNEQFF; CDR3 DNA: TGTGCCAGCAGCCAAGATGAGGGTTTGGGATCCTACAATGAGCAGTTCTTC
CDR3 length: 11; J gene: TRBJ2-1; V gene: TRBV11-2; clone size: few; D gene: -; CDR3 protein: CASSLIAEQFF; CDR3 DNA: TGTGCCAGCAGCTTAATAGCCGAGCAGTTCTTC
CDR3 length: 16; J gene: TRBJ2-7; V gene: TRBV7-8; clone size: many; D gene: TRBD1; CDR3 protein: CASSPFRDSRTYEQYF; CDR3 DNA: TGTGCCAGCAGCCCATTCCGGGACAGTCGAACCTACGAGCAGTACTTC
CDR3 length: 12; J gene: TRBJ2-3; V gene: TRBV10-3; clone size: many; D gene: -; CDR3 protein: CAISREADTQYF; CDR3 DNA: TGTGCCATCAGTCGAGAGGCAGATACGCAGTATTTT
CDR3 length: 12; J gene: TRBJ1-5; V gene: TRBV19; clone size: many; D gene: -; CDR3 protein: CASSNWNQPQHF; CDR3 DNA: TGTGCCAGTAGTAATTGGAATCAGCCCCAGCATTTT
CDR3 length: 14; J gene: TRBJ2-7; V gene: TRBV20-1; clone size: -; D gene: TRBD2; CDR3 protein: CSANRLAGDYEQYF; CDR3 DNA: TGCAGTGCTAACCGACTAGCGGGAGACTACGAGCAGTACTTC
CDR3 length: 17; J gene: TRBJ2-3; V gene: TRBV11-2; clone size: many; D gene: -; CDR3 protein: CASSPKELRRISDTQYF; CDR3 DNA: TGTGCCAGCAGTCCAAAGGAGCTGCGAAGGATCTCAGATACGCAGTATTTT
CDR3 length: 12; J gene: TRBJ2-7; V gene: TRBV6-6; clone size: -; D gene: -; CDR3 protein: CASSYREKGQYF; CDR3 DNA: TGTGCCAGCAGTTACCGGGAAAAAGGGCAGTACTTC
CDR3 length: 16; J gene: TRBJ2-2; V gene: TRBV7-6; clone size: many; D gene: -; CDR3 protein: CASSLAAPANTGELFF; CDR3 DNA: TGTGCCAGCAGCTTAGCGGCGCCTGCGAACACCGGGGAGCTGTTTTTT
CDR3 length: 12; J gene: TRBJ1-6; V gene: TRBV12-3/TRBV12-4; clone size: many; D gene: -; CDR3 protein: CASSLQLAPLHF; CDR3 DNA: TGTGCCAGCAGTCTACAACTCGCGCCCCTCCACTTT
CDR3 length: 13; J gene: TRBJ2-7; V gene: TRBV23-1; clone size: -; D gene: -; CDR3 protein: CASSQSNLYEQYF; CDR3 DNA: TGCGCCAGCAGTCAATCTAACCTCTACGAGCAGTACTTC
CDR3 length: 16; J gene: TRBJ2-1; V gene: TRBV3-1; clone size: many; D gene: TRBD2; CDR3 protein: CASSQEKREDYNEQFF; CDR3 DNA: TGTGCCAGCAGCCAAGAGAAGCGGGAGGACTACAATGAGCAGTTCTTC
CDR3 length: 12; J gene: TRBJ2-1; V gene: TRBV7-9; clone size: many; D gene: -; CDR3 protein: CASSLLGDEQFF; CDR3 DNA: TGTGCCAGCAGCTTACTAGGGGATGAGCAGTTCTTC
CDR3 length: 17; J gene: TRBJ2-7; V gene: TRBV25-1; clone size: many; D gene: TRBD2; CDR3 protein: CASSANPGLAISYEQYF; CDR3 DNA: TGTGCCAGCAGTGCTAATCCGGGACTAGCGATTTCCTACGAGCAGTACTTC
CDR3 length: 13; J gene: TRBJ1-2; V gene: TRBV20-1; clone size: few; D gene: -; CDR3 protein: CSARDLSSKGYTF; CDR3 DNA: TGCAGTGCTAGGGACCTTTCAAGCAAGGGCTACACCTTC
CDR3 length: 14; J gene: TRBJ1-2; V gene: TRBV28; clone size: -; D gene: -; CDR3 protein: CASSEPTGSGGYTF; CDR3 DNA: TGTGCCAGCAGTGAACCTACAGGGTCAGGCGGCTACACCTTC
CDR3 length: 15; J gene: TRBJ2-4; V gene: TRBV5-1; clone size: many; D gene: TRBD1; CDR3 protein: CASSLAGGEGDIQYF; CDR3 DNA: TGCGCCAGCAGCTTGGCAGGGGGCGAGGGAGACATTCAGTACTTC
CDR3 length: 15; J gene: TRBJ2-3; V gene: TRBV20-1; clone size: -; D gene: -; CDR3 protein: CSAVLGGLNTDTQYF; CDR3 DNA: TGCAGTGCTGTTCTAGGGGGACTAAACACAGATACGCAGTATTTT
CDR3 length: 15; J gene: TRBJ2-7; V gene: TRBV7-9; clone size: -; D gene: -; CDR3 protein: CASSFPGESGYEQYF; CDR3 DNA: TGTGCCAGCAGCTTCCCCGGGGAGTCAGGGTATGAGCAGTACTTC
CDR3 length: 15; J gene: TRBJ2-5; V gene: TRBV5-1; clone size: few; D gene: TRBD2; CDR3 protein: CASSGTSASQETQYF; CDR3 DNA: TGCGCCAGCAGCGGGACTAGCGCCAGTCAAGAGACCCAGTACTTC
CDR3 length: 15; J gene: TRBJ2-7; V gene: TRBV28; clone size: many; D gene: TRBD1; CDR3 protein: CASSSAGPGGYEQYF; CDR3 DNA: TGTGCCAGCAGTTCCGCCGGCCCAGGGGGCTACGAGCAGTACTTC
CDR3 length: 14; J gene: TRBJ1-3; V gene: TRBV28; clone size: many; D gene: TRBD1; CDR3 protein: CASRWGQSGNTIYF; CDR3 DNA: TGTGCCAGCCGTTGGGGACAGTCTGGAAACACCATATATTTT
CDR3 length: 16; J gene: TRBJ2-2; V gene: TRBV5-1; clone size: -; D gene: -; CDR3 protein: CASSLDGGKHTGELFF; CDR3 DNA: TGCGCCAGCAGCTTGGATGGCGGGAAGCACACCGGGGAGCTGTTTTTT
CDR3 length: 13; J gene: TRBJ2-7; V gene: TRBV6-1; clone size: -; D gene: -; CDR3 protein: CASSAARNGEQYF; CDR3 DNA: TGTGCCAGCAGCGCCGCGAGGAACGGAGAGCAGTACTTC
CDR3 length: 16; J gene: TRBJ2-1; V gene: TRBV11-2; clone size: many; D gene: TRBD2; CDR3 protein: CASSPPRLAGPYEQFF; CDR3 DNA: TGTGCCAGCAGCCCACCTCGACTAGCGGGACCGTATGAGCAGTTCTTC
CDR3 length: 13; J gene: TRBJ2-7; V gene: TRBV7-9; clone size: many; D gene: -; CDR3 protein: CASSDSLSGEQYF; CDR3 DNA: TGTGCCAGCAGTGACTCGCTGAGTGGTGAGCAGTACTTC
CDR3 length: 14; J gene: TRBJ2-3; V gene: TRBV7-8; clone size: many; D gene: -; CDR3 protein: CASSLAVGLDTQYF; CDR3 DNA: TGTGCCAGCAGCTTAGCCGTGGGATTAGATACGCAGTATTTT
CDR3 length: 15; J gene: TRBJ2-1; V gene: TRBV20-1; clone size: -; D gene: TRBD2; CDR3 protein: CSARDPSGSRDEQFF; CDR3 DNA: TGCAGTGCTAGAGACCCGAGCGGGAGCAGGGATGAGCAGTTCTTC